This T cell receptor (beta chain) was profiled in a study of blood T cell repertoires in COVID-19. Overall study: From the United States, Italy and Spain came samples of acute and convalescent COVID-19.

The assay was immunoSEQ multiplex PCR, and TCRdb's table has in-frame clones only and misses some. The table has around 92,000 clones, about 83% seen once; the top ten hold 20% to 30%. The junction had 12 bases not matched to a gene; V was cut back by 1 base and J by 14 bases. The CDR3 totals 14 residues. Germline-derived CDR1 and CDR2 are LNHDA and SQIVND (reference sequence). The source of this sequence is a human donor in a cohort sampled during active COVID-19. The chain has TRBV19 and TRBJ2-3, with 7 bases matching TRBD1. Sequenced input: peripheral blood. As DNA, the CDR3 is TGTGCCAGTAGTATAGTACAGGGGCAGGGCCCGCCGTATTTT. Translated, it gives CASSIVQGQGPPYF.